The clone carrying this TCR beta chain has at least ten counts. Its antigen is not known. The data were obtained in a study of regulatory T cells in long-lasting Graves disease. Study outcomes and limitations: Persistent patients shared more public clonotypes (2,741) than newly diagnosed patients (under 1,000).

Time point given: persistent/refractory GD, antithyroid drugs over 5 years with positive TRAb. Scientists built the TCR library using RNA that was extracted from PBMCs. Arm-PCR of CDR3 regions and iRepertoire HTBI primers were used to build TCR beta libraries. In TCRdb, the multiplex PCR reads were re-called with MiXCR into one record per CDR3 protein. The table includes about 470,000 distinct CDR3 sequences, around a fifth detected once. The CDR3 extends over 12 amino acids. V was pared by 1 base and J by 14 bases, with 14 bases between. CDR1 LGHDT and CDR2 YNNKEL come from the germline V gene (reference sequence).

This clonotype originated in a female donor with Graves disease. V is TRBV3-1 and J is TRBJ2-5, with D possibly being TRBD2 (6 bases). This material consisted of peripheral blood mononuclear cells (PBMCs), taken when the disease was refractory, from a patient treated with antithyroid drugs. The CDR3 loop is CASSQGRGLSYF. CDR3 DNA: TGTGCCAGCAGCCAAGGAAGGGGACTGTCTTACTTC.